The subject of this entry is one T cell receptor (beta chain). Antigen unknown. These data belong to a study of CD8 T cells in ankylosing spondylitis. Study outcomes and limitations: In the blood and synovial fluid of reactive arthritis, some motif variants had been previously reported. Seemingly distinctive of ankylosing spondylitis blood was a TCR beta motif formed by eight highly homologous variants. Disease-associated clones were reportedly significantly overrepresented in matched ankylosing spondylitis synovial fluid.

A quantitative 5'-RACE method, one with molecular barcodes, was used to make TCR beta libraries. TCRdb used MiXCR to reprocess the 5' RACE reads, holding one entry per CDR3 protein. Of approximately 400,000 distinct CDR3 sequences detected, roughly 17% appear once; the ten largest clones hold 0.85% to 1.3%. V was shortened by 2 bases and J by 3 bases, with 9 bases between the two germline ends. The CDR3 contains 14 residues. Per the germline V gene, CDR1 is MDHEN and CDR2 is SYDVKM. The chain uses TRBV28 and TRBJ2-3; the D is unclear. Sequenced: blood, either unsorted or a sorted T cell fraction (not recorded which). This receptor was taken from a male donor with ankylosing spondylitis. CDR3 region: CASSLTGATDTQYF. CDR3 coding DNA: TGTGCCAGCAGTTTAACCGGAGCTACAGATACGCAGTATTTT.